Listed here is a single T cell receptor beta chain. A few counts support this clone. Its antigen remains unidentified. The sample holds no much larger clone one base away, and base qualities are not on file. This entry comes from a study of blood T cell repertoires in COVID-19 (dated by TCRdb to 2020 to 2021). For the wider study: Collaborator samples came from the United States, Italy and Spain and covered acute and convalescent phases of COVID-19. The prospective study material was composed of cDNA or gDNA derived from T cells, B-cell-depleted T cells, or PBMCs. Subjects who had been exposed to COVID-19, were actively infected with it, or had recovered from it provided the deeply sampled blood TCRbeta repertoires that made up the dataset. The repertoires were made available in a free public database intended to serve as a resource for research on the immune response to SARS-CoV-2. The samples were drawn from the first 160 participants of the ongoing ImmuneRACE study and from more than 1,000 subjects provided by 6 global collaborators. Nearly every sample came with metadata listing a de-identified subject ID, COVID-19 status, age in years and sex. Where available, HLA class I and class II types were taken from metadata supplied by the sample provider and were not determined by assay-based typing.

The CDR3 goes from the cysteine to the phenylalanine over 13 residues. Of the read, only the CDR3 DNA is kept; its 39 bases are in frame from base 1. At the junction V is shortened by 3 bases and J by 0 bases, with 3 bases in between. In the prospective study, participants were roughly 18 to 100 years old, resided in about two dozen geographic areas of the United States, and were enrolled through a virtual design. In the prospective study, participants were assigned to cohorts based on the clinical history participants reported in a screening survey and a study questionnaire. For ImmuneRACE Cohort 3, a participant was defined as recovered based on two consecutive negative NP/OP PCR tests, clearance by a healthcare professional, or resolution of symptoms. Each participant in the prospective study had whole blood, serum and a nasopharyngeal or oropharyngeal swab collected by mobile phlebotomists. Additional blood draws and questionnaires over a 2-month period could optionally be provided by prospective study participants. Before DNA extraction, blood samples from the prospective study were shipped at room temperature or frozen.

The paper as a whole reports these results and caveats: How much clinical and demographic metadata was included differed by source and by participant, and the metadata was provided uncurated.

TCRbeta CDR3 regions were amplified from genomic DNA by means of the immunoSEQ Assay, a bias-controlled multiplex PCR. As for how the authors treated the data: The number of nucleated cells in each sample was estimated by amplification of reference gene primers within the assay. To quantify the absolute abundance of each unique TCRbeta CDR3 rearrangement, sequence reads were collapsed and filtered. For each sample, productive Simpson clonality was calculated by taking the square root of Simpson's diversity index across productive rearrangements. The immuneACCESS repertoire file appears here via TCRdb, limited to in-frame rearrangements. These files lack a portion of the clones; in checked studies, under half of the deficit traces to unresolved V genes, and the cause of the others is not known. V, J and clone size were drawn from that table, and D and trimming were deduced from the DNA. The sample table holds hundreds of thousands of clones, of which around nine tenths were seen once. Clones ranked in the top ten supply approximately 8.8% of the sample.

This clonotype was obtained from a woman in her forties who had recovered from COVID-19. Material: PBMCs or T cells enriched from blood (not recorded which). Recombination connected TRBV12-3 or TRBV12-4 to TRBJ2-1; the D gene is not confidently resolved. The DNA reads TGTGCCAGCAGTTTGAGCTCCTACAATGAGCAGTTCTTC. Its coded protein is CASSLSSYNEQFF.